This T cell receptor beta chain was retrieved from a study of preoperative IRX-2 immunotherapy in early breast cancer. CDR1 and CDR2 (germline): MNHGY, SAAAGT. The CDR3 is made up of 12 amino acids. V gave up 4 bases and J gave up 8 bases, with 11 bases separating them. Sequenced by immunoSEQ multiplex PCR; TCRdb stores in-frame clones only, minus some. This table holds about 33,000 clones, 89% found once. Documented treatment: preoperative locoregional IRX-2 cytokine immunotherapy. Patients received preoperative, locoregional IRX-2 cytokine immunotherapy in a phase Ib study. This specimen consisted of tumor tissue, obtained after IRX-2 immunotherapy. This clonotype originated in a human donor with breast cancer. The chain carries TRBV6-8 and TRBJ1-1, with a weak D call TRBD1 (5 bases). This CDR3 is CASSFWGEEAFF. CDR3 nucleotides: TGTGCCAGCAGTTTCTGGGGGGAAGAAGCTTTCTTT.